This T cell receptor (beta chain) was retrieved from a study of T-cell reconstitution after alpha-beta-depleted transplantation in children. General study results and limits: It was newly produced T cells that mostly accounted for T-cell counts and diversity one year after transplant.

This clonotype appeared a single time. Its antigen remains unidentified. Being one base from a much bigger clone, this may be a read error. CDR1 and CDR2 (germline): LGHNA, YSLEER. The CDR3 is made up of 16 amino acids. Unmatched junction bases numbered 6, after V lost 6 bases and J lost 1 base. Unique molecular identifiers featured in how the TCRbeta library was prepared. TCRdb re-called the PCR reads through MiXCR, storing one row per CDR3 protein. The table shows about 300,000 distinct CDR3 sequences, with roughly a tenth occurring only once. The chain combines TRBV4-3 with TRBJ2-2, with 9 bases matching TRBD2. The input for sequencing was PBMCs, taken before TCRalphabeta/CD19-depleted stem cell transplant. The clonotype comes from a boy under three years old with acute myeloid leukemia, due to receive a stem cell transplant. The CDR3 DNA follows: TGCGCCAGCAGTGACGCACTAGCGGGGAACACCGGGGAGCTGTTTTTT. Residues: CASSDALAGNTGELFF.